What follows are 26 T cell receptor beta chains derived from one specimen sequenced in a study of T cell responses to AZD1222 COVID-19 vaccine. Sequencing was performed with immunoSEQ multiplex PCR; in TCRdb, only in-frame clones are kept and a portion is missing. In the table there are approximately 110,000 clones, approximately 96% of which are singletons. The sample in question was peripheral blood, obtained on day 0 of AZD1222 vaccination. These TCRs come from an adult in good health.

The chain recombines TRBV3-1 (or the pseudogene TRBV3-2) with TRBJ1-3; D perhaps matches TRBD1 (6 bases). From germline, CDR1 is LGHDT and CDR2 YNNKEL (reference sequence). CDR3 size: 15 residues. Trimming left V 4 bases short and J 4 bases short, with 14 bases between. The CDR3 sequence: CASSPVRGSGNTIYF. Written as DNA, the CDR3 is TGTGCCAGCAGCCCCGTAAGGGGGTCCGGAAACACCATATATTTT.

CDR3 in DNA: TGTGCCACCAGCAGAGCTGTTCTACCCTACGAGCAGTACTTC. Its translation is CATSRAVLPYEQYF. V and J are TRBV15 and TRBJ2-7; D uncertain. V was cut by 1 base and J by 2 bases, with 9 bases left in between. The CDR3 sequence is 14 residues long. Germline assignment: CDR1 LNHNV and CDR2 YYDKDF (reference sequence).

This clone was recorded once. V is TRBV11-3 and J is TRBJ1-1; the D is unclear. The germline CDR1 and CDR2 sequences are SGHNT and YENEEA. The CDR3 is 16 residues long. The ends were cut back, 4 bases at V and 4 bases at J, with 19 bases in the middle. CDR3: CASSSLYPGGGTEAFF. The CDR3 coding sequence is TGTGCCAGCAGCTCCCTTTATCCGGGCGGCGGCACTGAAGCTTTCTTT.

CDR3 amino acids: CASSIRLDSLGNQPQHF. CDR3 nucleotide sequence: TGTGCCAGTAGTATCCGGTTAGACTCCCTAGGGAATCAGCCCCAGCATTTT. The V and J genes are TRBV19 and TRBJ1-5; no definite D call. Germline CDR1 is LNHDA and CDR2 is SQIVND (reference sequence). The CDR3 contains 17 residues. Trimming took off 3 bases at V and 4 bases at J, with 19 bases between the two ends.

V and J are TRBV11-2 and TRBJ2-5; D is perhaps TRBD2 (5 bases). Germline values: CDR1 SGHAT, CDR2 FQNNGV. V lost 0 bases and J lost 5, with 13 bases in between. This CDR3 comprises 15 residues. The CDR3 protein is CASSLERVSRETQYF. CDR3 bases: TGTGCCAGCAGCTTAGAGAGGGTATCGAGGGAGACCCAGTACTTC.

CDR3 sequence (DNA): TGCGCCAGCAGCCAAGATGGGCGGGGCACGGAGCCCCAGCATTTT. Its protein product is CASSQDGRGTEPQHF. The chain carries TRBV4-1 and TRBJ1-5; D possibly corresponds to TRBD1 (5 bases). Trimming took 0 bases from V and 8 from J, leaving 14 bases between them. The CDR3 is 15 amino acids. The germline gives CDR1 MGHRA, CDR2 YSYEKL.

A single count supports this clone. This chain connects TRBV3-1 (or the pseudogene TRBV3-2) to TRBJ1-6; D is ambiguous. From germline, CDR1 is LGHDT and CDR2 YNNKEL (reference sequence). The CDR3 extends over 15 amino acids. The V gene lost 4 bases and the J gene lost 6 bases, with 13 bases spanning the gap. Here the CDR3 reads CASSRLHDSNSPLHF. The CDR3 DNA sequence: TGTGCCAGCAGCCGGCTACACGACTCTAATTCACCCCTCCACTTT.

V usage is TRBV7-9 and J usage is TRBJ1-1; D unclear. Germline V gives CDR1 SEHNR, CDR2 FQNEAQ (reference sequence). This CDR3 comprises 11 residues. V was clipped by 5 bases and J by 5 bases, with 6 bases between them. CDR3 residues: CASSIGTEAFF. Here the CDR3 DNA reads TGTGCCAGCAGCATCGGGACTGAAGCTTTCTTT.

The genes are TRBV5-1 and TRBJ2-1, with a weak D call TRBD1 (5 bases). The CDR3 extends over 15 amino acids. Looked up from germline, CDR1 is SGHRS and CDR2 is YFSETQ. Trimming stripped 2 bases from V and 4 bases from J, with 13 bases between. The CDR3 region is CASSLSIQGYNEQFF. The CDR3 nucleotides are TGCGCCAGCAGCTTATCAATTCAGGGTTACAATGAGCAGTTCTTC.

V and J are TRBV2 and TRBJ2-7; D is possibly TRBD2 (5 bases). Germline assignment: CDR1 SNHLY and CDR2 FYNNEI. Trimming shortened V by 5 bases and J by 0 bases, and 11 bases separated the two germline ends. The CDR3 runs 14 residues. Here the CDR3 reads CASSIEEASYEQYF. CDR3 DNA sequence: TGTGCCAGCAGTATTGAGGAGGCCTCCTACGAGCAGTACTTC.

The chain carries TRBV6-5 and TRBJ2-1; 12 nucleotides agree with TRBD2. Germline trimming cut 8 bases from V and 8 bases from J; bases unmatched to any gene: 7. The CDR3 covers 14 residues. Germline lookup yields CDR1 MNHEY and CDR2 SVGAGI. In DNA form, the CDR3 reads TGTGCCAGCCTAGCGGGGGGGCCAGGAGATGAGCAGTTCTTC. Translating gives CASLAGGPGDEQFF.

Here the CDR3 reads CASTLVQGVNSPLHF. The CDR3 nucleotides read TGTGCCAGCACTTTAGTACAGGGGGTAAATTCACCCCTCCACTTT. The V call is TRBV2, the J call TRBJ1-6; 8 bases are a match to TRBD1. The germline V gene encodes CDR1 SNHLY and CDR2 FYNNEI. With 7 bases clipped from V and 7 bases from J, the junction kept 9 bases outside the gene matches. CDR3 length: 15 residues. The full variable domain, completed using reference TRBV2 and TRBJ1-6, is EPEVTQTPSHQVTQMGQEVILRCVPISNHLYFYWYRQILGQKVEFLVSFYNNEISEKSEIFDDQFSVERPDGSNFTLKIRSTKLEDSAMYFCASTLVQGVNSPLHFGNGTRLTVT.

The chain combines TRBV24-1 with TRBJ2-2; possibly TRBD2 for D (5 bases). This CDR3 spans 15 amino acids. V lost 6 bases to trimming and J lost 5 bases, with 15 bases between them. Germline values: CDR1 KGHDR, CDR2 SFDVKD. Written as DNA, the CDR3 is TGTGCCACCAGTTCCGGGGTAGATCCAACCGGGGAGCTGTTTTTT. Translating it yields CATSSGVDPTGELFF.

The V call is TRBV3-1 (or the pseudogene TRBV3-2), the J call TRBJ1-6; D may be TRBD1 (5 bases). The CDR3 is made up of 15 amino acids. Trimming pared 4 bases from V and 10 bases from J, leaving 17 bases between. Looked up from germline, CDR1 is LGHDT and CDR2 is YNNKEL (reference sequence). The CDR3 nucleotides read TGTGCCAGCAGCCCGTTGACCGGGGCTGGGTCACCCCTCCACTTT. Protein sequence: CASSPLTGAGSPLHF.

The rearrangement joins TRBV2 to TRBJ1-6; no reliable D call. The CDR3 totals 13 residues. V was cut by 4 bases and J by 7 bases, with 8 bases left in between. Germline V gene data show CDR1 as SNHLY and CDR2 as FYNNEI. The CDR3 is CASSADQNSPLHF. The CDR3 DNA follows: TGTGCCAGCAGTGCCGATCAGAATTCACCCCTCCACTTT.

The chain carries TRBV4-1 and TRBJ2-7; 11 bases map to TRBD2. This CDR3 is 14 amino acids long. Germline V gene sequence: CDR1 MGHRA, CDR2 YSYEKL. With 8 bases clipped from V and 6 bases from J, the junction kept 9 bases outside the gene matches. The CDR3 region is CASGVTSGRGEQYF. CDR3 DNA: TGCGCCAGCGGCGTCACTAGCGGGAGAGGCGAGCAGTACTTC.

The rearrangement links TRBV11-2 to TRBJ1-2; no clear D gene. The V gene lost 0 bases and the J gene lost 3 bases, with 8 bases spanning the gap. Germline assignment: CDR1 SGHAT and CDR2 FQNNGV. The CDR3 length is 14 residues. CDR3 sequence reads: CASSLDPTYYGYTF. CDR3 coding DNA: TGTGCCAGCAGCTTAGATCCGACTTACTATGGCTACACCTTC. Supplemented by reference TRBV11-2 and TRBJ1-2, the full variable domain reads EAGVAQSPRYKIIEKRQSVAFWCNPISGHATLYWYQQILGQGPKLLIQFQNNGVVDDSQLPKDRFSAERLKGVDSTLKIQPAKLEDSAVYLCASSLDPTYYGYTFGSGTRLTVV.

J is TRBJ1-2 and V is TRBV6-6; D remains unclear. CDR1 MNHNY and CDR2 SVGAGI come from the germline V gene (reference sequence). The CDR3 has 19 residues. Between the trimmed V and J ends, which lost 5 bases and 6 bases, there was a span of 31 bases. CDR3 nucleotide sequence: TGTGCCAGCAGTCCCAATACTCTCTTTCCAGGCCGAATGATAGATGGCTACACCTTC. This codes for CASSPNTLFPGRMIDGYTF.

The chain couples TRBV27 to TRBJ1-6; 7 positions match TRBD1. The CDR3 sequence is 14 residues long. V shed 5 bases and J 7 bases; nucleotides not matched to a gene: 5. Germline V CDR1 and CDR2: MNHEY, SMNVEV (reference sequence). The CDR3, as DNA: TGTGCCAGCAGTCCCGGGACAGCCAATTCACCCCTCCACTTT. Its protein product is CASSPGTANSPLHF.

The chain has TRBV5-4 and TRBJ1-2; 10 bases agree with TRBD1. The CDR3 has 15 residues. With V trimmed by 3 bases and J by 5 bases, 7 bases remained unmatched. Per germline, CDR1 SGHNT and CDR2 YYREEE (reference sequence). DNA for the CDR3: TGTGCCAGCAGCTCCAGACAGGGGGCTTTGTATGGCTACACCTTC. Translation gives CASSSRQGALYGYTF.

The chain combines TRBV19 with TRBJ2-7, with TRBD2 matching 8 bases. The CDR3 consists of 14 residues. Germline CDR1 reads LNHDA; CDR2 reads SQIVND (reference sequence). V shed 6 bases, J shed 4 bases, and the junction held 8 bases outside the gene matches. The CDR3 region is CASRTSGGPYEQYF. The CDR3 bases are TGTGCCAGTAGGACCAGCGGGGGCCCTTACGAGCAGTACTTC.

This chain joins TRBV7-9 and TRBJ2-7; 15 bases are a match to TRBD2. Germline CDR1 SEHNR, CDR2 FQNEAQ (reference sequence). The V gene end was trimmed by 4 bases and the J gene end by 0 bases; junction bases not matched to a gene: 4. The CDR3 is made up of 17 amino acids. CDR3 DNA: TGTGCCAGCAGCTCGGGACTAGCGGGAGGCGGCTCCTACGAGCAGTACTTC. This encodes CASSSGLAGGGSYEQYF.

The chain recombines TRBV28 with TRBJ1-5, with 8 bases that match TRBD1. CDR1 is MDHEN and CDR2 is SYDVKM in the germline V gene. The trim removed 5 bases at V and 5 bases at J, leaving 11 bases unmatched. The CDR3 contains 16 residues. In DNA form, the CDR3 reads TGTGCCAGCAGTCGTGAACAGGGGGAGGGCGATCAGCCCCAGCATTTT. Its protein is CASSREQGEGDQPQHF.

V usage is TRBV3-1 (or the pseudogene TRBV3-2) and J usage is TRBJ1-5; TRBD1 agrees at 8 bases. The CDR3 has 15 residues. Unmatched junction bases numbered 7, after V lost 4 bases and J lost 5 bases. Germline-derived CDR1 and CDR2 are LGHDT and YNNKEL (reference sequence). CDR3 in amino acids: CASSPYQDRDQPQHF. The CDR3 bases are TGTGCCAGCAGCCCATACCAGGACAGGGATCAGCCCCAGCATTTT.

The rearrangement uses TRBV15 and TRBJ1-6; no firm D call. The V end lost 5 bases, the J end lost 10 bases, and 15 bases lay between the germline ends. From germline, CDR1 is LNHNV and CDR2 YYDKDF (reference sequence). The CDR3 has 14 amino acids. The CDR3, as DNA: TGTGCCACCAGCGAGACCGAGGTGGGATCACCCCTCCACTTT. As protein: CATSETEVGSPLHF.

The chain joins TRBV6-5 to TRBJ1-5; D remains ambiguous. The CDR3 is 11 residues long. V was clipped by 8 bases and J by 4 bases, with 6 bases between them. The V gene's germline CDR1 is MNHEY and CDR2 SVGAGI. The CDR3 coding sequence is TGTGCCAGCGGCCAAAATCAGCCCCAGCATTTT. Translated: CASGQNQPQHF.